This record looks at one TCR beta chain sequence and its context. Its target is unknown. The sample originates from a study of blood T cells in healthy people across ages. Study-wide findings and caveats: Unsorted PBMCs blocked a conclusive comparison of naive and antigen-experienced cells.

The authors ran a second PCR of roughly 6 to 12 cycles using a sample-barcoded 5' primer and a J-beta primer mix. TCRdb reprocessed the 5' RACE reads via MiXCR and lists one record per CDR3 protein. The data show about 1.5 million distinct CDR3 sequences, about 42% seen once. Sequencing was carried out using blood. The clonotype comes from a woman aged 18 to 35 in good health.

The CDR3 nucleotides are TGCAGTGCTCCCCCCCAACAGCGGGAGAACTACGAGCAGTACTTC. Its translation is CSAPPQQRENYEQYF. The chain links TRBV20-1 to TRBJ2-7; 8 bases map to TRBD2. Germline V gene lookup returns CDR1 DFQATT and CDR2 SNEGSKA (reference sequence). This CDR3 spans 15 amino acids. V gave up 5 bases and J gave up 3 bases; unmatched junction bases: 12.